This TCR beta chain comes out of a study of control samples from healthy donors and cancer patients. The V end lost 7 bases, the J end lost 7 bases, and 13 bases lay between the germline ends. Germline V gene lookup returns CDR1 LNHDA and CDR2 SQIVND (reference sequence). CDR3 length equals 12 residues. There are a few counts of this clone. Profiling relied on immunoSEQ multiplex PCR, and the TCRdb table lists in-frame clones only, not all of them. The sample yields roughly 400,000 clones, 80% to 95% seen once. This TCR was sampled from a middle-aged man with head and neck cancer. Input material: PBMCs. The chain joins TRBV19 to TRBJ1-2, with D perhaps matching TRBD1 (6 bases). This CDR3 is CASKQGRGGYTF. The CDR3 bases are TGTGCCAGTAAACAGGGCCGGGGTGGCTACACCTTC.